Following are 8 T cell receptor beta chains from one sample sequenced in a study of metastatic and nonmetastatic thyroid tumors. None of the patients had undergone any treatment ahead of thyroid surgery. TCRdb re-called clones from the PCR reads using MiXCR. The sample lists almost 70,000 clones, 12% to 15% occurring once. The sample consisted of blood. The source is a male donor with papillary thyroid cancer or a benign thyroid nodule (not recorded which). Some clones in this sample may be carry-over from other donors' samples.

This clone appeared many times. This sequence joins TRBV5-1 and TRBJ2-5; D uncertain. The CDR3 spans 14 residues. V shed 1 base and J shed 0 bases, with 7 bases lying between them. Germline lookup yields CDR1 SGHRS and CDR2 YFSETQ. This chain's CDR3 is CASSLNGYQETQYF. The CDR3 DNA sequence: TGCGCCAGCAGCTTGAACGGGTACCAAGAGACCCAGTACTTC.

This rearrangement joins TRBV20-1 to TRBJ2-3, with a tentative D call TRBD2 (6 bases). Between the trimmed V and J ends, which lost 5 bases and 3 bases, there was a span of 21 bases. Germline V gene lookup returns CDR1 DFQATT and CDR2 SNEGSKA (reference sequence). CDR3 length: 16 amino acids. CDR3 sequence reads: CSAEGGMALETDTQYF. The CDR3 DNA reads TGCAGTGCTGAGGGCGGGATGGCATTGGAAACAGATACGCAGTATTTT.

At least ten counts were recorded for this clone. The V call is TRBV20-1, the J call TRBJ1-2; D perhaps matches TRBD1 (5 bases). V lost 6 bases, J lost 4 bases, and 12 bases lay in between. The CDR3 extends over 12 amino acids. CDR1 and CDR2 from the germline V gene are DFQATT and SNEGSKA (reference sequence). CDR3 in amino acids: CSALRGFYGYTF. As DNA, the CDR3 is TGCAGTGCCCTGAGGGGATTCTATGGCTACACCTTC.

This clone was detected many times. This may be a read error, as it is one base from a much larger clone. The same CDR3 arises from other DNA sequences in this sample as well. The V call is TRBV20-1, the J call TRBJ1-1, with D possibly TRBD1 on 6 matching bases. This CDR3 is built from 12 residues. From germline, CDR1 is DFQATT and CDR2 SNEGSKA (reference sequence). The CDR3 reads CSARGGFGEAFF. In DNA, the CDR3 is TGCAGCGCTAGAGGGGGTTTCGGTGAAGCTTTCTTT.

This clone was found many times. V gene TRBV18 combines with J gene TRBJ2-7; D uncertain. Germline CDR1 and CDR2: KGHSH and LQKENI. The CDR3 runs 12 residues. V lost 3 bases and J 0 bases, leaving 3 bases between the germline ends. CDR3 loop: CASSPSSYEQYF. CDR3 coding DNA: TGTGCCAGCTCACCCAGCTCCTACGAGCAGTACTTC.

This clone has a count of ten or more. V is TRBV18 and J is TRBJ2-1; D remains unclear. V was trimmed by 0 bases and J by 0 bases, leaving 9 bases between them. There are 16 residues in the CDR3. Germline CDR1 KGHSH, CDR2 LQKENI. The CDR3 DNA reads as TGTGCCAGCTCACCACCGGGGATTGACTCCTACAATGAGCAGTTCTTC. Translation: CASSPPGIDSYNEQFF.

A word on this clone: A much larger clone lies one base from this, so it may be a read error. This chain connects TRBV20-1 to TRBJ1-5; D may be TRBD1 (5 bases). The germline CDR1 and CDR2 sequences are DFQATT and SNEGSKA (reference sequence). Trimming took off 3 bases at V and 4 bases at J, with 13 bases between the two ends. This CDR3 region has 14 residues. CDR3 loop: CSASVGGGNQPQHF. CDR3 sequence (DNA): TGCAGTGCTAGTGTGGGGGGTGGGAATCAGCCCCAGCATTTT.

This clone was seen ten or more times. This chain links TRBV5-4 with TRBJ1-5; 8 bases agree with TRBD1. This CDR3 region has 17 residues. In germline, CDR1 is SGHNT, CDR2 YYREEE (reference sequence). Unmatched junction bases numbered 11, after V lost 0 bases and J lost 6 bases. CDR3 coding DNA: TGTGCCAGCAGCTTGGAGGCGGCTCAGGGGGCGTTTCAGCCCCAGCATTTT. Protein: CASSLEAAQGAFQPQHF.